The source of this T cell receptor (beta chain) is a study of T cells in Graves' hyperthyroidism and ophthalmopathy. General observations from the study: From stable hyperthyroidism, ophthalmopathy was set apart by a 13 V-J model.

Clinical Activity Scores of at least 3, NOSPECS grades of at least 4 and durations under 3 months characterized ophthalmopathy patients. Amplified TCR beta CDR3 regions derived from RNA transcripts. The TCR CDR3 was amplified in a first-round RT-PCR using the HTBI primer set. TCRdb recomputed calls from the multiplex PCR reads with MiXCR, one row per CDR3 protein. The sample carries about 53,000 distinct CDR3 sequences, about 50% recorded once. A note on this clonotype: As yet, its antigen is unknown. It may be a read error: a sequence one base away is much more abundant. Because the CDR3 is missing its conserved closing phenylalanine or tryptophan, this is likely a read error.

Deletions cut 4 bases from V and 7 bases from J, with 4 bases between. This CDR3 region has 10 residues. Germline V gene sequence: CDR1 MDHEN, CDR2 SYDVKM. The material sequenced was blood. The J gene is TRBJ1-1, the V gene TRBV28; D call uncertain. This receptor was obtained from a woman in her thirties with Graves' ophthalmopathy. CDR3 bases: TGTGCCAGCAGTTACGGTGAAGCTTTCTGT. It translates to CASSYGEAFC.